The source of this T cell receptor beta chain is a study of breast tumors, draining lymph nodes, adjacent tissues. At least ten counts were recorded for this clonotype. No antigen is known for it. Findings and caveats of the study: The lymph node origin of tumor T cells was framed as consistent with a hypothesis, not demonstrated. Tumors had less TCR diversity than lymph nodes, more than nontumor tissue. Data fit most tumor T cells coming from lymph node, expanding in tumor.

TCRdb re-called the multiplex PCR reads with MiXCR, one entry per CDR3 protein. The profile shows around 230,000 distinct CDR3 sequences, about 34% of them singletons. Trimming removed 1 base from V and 1 base from J; junction bases left unmatched: 4. From germline, CDR1 is DFQATT and CDR2 SNEGSKA (reference sequence). The CDR3 runs 15 residues. Samples came from axillary lymph nodes draining the breast cancer. This TCR came from a female donor with breast cancer. Some clones in this sample may be carry-over from other donors' samples. The chain uses TRBV20-1 and TRBJ2-5, with 9 nucleotides matching TRBD2. Sequenced input: axillary lymph node tissue. CDR3 DNA: TGCAGTGCTAGAGGGCCTAGCGGGGTCCAAGAGACCCAGTACTTC. Amino acids: CSARGPSGVQETQYF.